This T cell receptor beta chain was captured in a study of a mutant IDH1 vaccine in newly diagnosed glioma. Concerning this clone itself: Its antigen is currently unknown.

The data were produced by immunoSEQ multiplex PCR, yet TCRdb's version contains in-frame clones alone and is incomplete. The data show approximately 21,000 clones, just under 90% seen once. The CDR3 sequence is 15 residues long. Deletions cut 6 bases from V and 0 bases from J, with 14 bases between. CDR1 is KGHSH, CDR2 LQKENI, per germline. Time point indicated: week 11, during vaccination. The content of each vaccine dose was 300 ug of mutant IDH1 20-mer peptide, and topical imiquimod accompanied it. This chain joins TRBV18 and TRBJ1-1; D gene unclear. This receptor was identified in a woman aged 35 to 49 with glioma. The material was PBMCs, obtained from a glioma patient whose treatment included an IDH1 peptide vaccine. The CDR3: CASSPSDGMNTEAFF. Written as DNA, the CDR3 is TGTGCCAGCTCGCCCTCGGACGGAATGAACACTGAAGCTTTCTTT. The full variable domain, in which reference TRBV18 and TRBJ1-1 provide the parts outside the CDR3, is NAGVMQNPRHLVRRRGQEARLRCSPMKGHSHVYWYRQLPEEGLKFMVYLQKENIIDESGMPKERFSAEFPKEGPSILRIQQVVRGDSAAYFCASSPSDGMNTEAFFGQGTRLTVV.